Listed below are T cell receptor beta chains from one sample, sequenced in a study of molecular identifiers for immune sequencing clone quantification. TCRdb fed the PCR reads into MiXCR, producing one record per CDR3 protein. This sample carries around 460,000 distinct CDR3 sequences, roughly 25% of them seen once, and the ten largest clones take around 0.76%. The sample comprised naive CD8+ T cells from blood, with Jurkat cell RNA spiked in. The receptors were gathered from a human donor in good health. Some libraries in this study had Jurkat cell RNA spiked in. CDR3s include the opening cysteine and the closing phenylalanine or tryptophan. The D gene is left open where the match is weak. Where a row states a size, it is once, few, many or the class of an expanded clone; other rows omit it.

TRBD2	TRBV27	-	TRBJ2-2	CASSLGTSGMGELFF	TGTGCCAGCAGTCTTGGGACTAGCGGGATGGGGGAGCTGTTTTTT
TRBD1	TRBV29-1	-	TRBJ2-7	CSLLKPGQGYEQYF	TGCAGCCTCTTGAAGCCGGGACAGGGCTACGAGCAGTACTTC
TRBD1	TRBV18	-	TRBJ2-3	CASSPKAPRGPDTQYF	TGTGCCAGCTCACCTAAGGCCCCCAGGGGGCCAGATACGCAGTATTTT
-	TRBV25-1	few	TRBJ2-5	CASSEQGWETQYF	TGTGCCAGCAGTGAACAGGGCTGGGAGACCCAGTACTTC
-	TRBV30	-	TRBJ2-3	CAWSVGEDTQYF	TGTGCCTGGAGTGTCGGGGAAGATACGCAGTATTTT
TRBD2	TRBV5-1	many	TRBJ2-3	CASSFLSSGSDTQYF	TGCGCCAGCAGCTTCCTCTCGAGCGGGAGTGATACGCAGTATTTT
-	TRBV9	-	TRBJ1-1	CACSVGGNTEAFF	TGTGCCTGCAGCGTAGGGGGGAACACTGAAGCTTTCTTT
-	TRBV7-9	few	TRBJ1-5	CASSSEFGNQPQHF	TGTGCCAGCAGCTCCGAATTTGGGAATCAGCCCCAGCATTTT
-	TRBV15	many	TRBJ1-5	CATSRDRGVTQPQHF	TGTGCCACCAGCAGAGACCGCGGGGTTACTCAGCCCCAGCATTTT
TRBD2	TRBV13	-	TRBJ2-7	CASSLGLGLAGARFYEQYF	TGTGCCAGCAGCTTAGGCCTCGGACTAGCGGGGGCCCGATTCTACGAGCAGTACTTC
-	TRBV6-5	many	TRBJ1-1	CASSAGPPTEAFF	TGTGCCAGCAGCGCGGGACCTCCCACTGAAGCTTTCTTT
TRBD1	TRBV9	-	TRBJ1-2	CASSVESGQGAYYGYAF	TGTGCCAGCAGCGTAGAGTCCGGACAGGGGGCTTACTATGGCTACGCCTTC
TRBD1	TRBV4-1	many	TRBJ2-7	CASSQDSRGPYEQYF	TGCGCCAGCAGCCAAGATTCCAGGGGGCCCTACGAGCAGTACTTC
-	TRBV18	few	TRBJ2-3	CASSPSTGTDTQYF	TGTGCCAGCTCACCATCCACAGGAACGGATACGCAGTATTTT
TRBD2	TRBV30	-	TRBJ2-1	CACETSGPNNEQFF	TGTGCCTGCGAAACTAGCGGGCCTAACAATGAGCAGTTCTTC
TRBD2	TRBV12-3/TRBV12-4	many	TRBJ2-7	CASSWASGSSYEQYF	TGTGCCAGCAGTTGGGCTAGCGGGAGCTCCTACGAGCAGTACTTC
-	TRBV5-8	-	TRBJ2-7	CASSLGSIYEQYF	TGTGCCAGCAGCCTCGGGAGCATTTACGAGCAGTACTTC
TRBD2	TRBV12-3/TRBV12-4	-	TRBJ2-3	CASSGLTSRTRTDTQYF	TGTGCCAGCAGCGGGCTGACTAGCAGAACCCGAACAGATACGCAGTATTTT
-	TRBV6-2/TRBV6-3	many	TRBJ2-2	CATEKDTGELFF	TGTGCCACCGAGAAGGACACCGGGGAGCTGTTTTTT
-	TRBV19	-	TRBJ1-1	CASSIDGGNEAFF	TGTGCCAGTAGTATAGACGGTGGGAATGAAGCTTTCTTT
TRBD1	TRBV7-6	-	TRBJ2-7	CASSSRQGDYEQYF	TGTGCCAGCAGCTCACGACAGGGGGACTACGAGCAGTACTTC
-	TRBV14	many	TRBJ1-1	CASSQWSVAASGITEAFF	TGTGCCAGCAGCCAATGGTCGGTTGCAGCGTCAGGGATCACTGAAGCTTTCTTT
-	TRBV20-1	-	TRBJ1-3	CSAQPRGSGNTIYF	TGCAGTGCTCAGCCCAGGGGCTCTGGAAACACCATATATTTT
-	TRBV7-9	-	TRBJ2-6	CASGGSGANVLTF	TGTGCCAGCGGGGGTTCTGGGGCCAACGTCCTGACTTTC
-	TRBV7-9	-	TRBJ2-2	CASSEVTGSTGELFF	TGTGCCAGCAGCGAGGTGACAGGTTCCACCGGGGAGCTGTTTTTT
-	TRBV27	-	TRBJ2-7	CASSLTAFYEQYF	TGTGCCAGCAGCCTCACCGCTTTCTACGAGCAGTACTTC
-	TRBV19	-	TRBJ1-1	CASSIHQGPHTEAFF	TGTGCCAGTAGTATTCATCAGGGGCCGCACACTGAAGCTTTCTTT
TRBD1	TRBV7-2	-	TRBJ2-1	CASSRLDRGSYNEQFF	TGTGCCAGCAGCCGCCTGGACAGGGGGTCCTACAATGAGCAGTTCTTC
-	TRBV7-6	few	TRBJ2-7	CASSPRDTPYEQYF	TGTGCCAGCAGCCCCCGGGACACCCCCTACGAGCAGTACTTC
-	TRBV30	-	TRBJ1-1	CAWSVSHLNTEAFF	TGTGCCTGGAGTGTCTCACATCTGAACACTGAAGCTTTCTTT
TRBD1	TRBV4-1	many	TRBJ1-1	CASGQGTRMMNTEAFF	TGCGCCAGCGGACAGGGAACCCGTATGATGAACACTGAAGCTTTCTTT
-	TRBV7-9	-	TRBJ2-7	CASSPEGGGRYEQYF	TGTGCCAGCAGCCCCGAGGGAGGTGGACGATACGAGCAGTACTTC
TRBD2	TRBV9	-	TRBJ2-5	CASSAGTSGGARQYF	TGTGCCAGCAGCGCCGGGACTAGCGGGGGGGCTCGCCAGTACTTC
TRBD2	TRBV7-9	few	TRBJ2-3	CASSPGLAGGRITQYF	TGTGCCAGCAGCCCGGGACTAGCGGGGGGCCGGATTACGCAGTATTTT
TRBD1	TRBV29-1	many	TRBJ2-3	CSVDWGTGFNTQYF	TGCAGCGTTGACTGGGGGACAGGGTTCAATACGCAGTATTTT
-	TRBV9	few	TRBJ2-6	CASSTQVLGGGANVLTF	TGTGCCAGCAGCACCCAAGTCCTGGGGGGTGGGGCCAACGTCCTGACTTTC
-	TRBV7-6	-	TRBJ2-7	CASSQLTSSYEQYF	TGTGCCAGCAGCCAACTCACAAGCTCCTACGAGCAGTACTTC
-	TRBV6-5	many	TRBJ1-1	CASSYRDDSEAFF	TGTGCCAGCAGTTACCGAGATGACAGTGAAGCTTTCTTT
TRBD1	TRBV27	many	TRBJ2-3	CASGQGASQYF	TGTGCCAGTGGACAGGGGGCCTCTCAGTATTTT
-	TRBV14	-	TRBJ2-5	CASSLQQGVGETQSF	TGTGCCAGCAGCCTGCAACAGGGAGTAGGAGAGACCCAGTCCTTC
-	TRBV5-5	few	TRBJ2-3	CATSGWSTDTQYF	TGTGCCACCTCCGGGTGGAGCACAGATACGCAGTATTTT
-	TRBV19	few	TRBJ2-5	CACKVSGEGSETQYF	TGTGCCTGTAAAGTCAGCGGAGAGGGTTCAGAGACCCAGTACTTC
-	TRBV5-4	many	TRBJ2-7	CASSLSESSYEQYF	TGTGCCAGCAGCTTGAGCGAAAGCTCCTACGAGCAGTACTTC
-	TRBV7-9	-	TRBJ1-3	CASSLGGVGGSFDTIYF	TGTGCCAGCAGCCTCGGTGGGGTGGGGGGCTCTTTCGACACCATATATTTT
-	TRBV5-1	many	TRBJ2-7	CASSLTGANEQYF	TGTGCCAGCAGTTTAACGGGGGCCAACGAGCAGTACTTC
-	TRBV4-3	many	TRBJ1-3	CASSQARSGAGNTIYF	TGCGCCAGCAGCCAAGCACGATCAGGGGCCGGAAACACCATATATTTT